Sequencing of this T cell receptor (beta chain) was carried out in a study of blood T cell repertoires in COVID-19. Study summary: Sources were T cells, B-cell-depleted T cells, or PBMCs; the material itself was cDNA or gDNA.

The method was immunoSEQ multiplex PCR; TCRdb's version includes in-frame clones alone and lacks a portion of them. The sample includes 120,000 to 150,000 clones, roughly 90% of them seen just once. Germline loops: CDR1 SGHAT, CDR2 FQNNGV. The CDR3 length is 14 residues. The trim removed 3 bases at V and 1 base at J, leaving 2 bases unmatched. The chain links TRBV11-2 to TRBJ2-7, with 8 bases lining up with TRBD1. Material: PBMCs or T cells enriched from blood (not recorded which). This sequence originates from a woman aged 30 to 39 with acute COVID-19. The CDR3 DNA follows: TGTGCCAGCAGCTTCAGGGGGCCATCCTACGAGCAGTACTTC. It is translated as CASSFRGPSYEQYF.